In this sample, the clone carrying this T cell receptor (beta chain) turned up a few times. The antigen is unknown. This sample was included in a study of beta chain features in type 1 diabetes. The study's findings and limits: The study notes PCR might favor shorter templates equally in patients and controls. In all four CD4+ subsets, TCRB CDR3 length was significantly, moderately reduced in type 1 diabetes.

V trimming: 0 bases; J trimming: 8 bases; junction bases outside the gene matches: 4. Germline CDR1 SEHNR, CDR2 FQNEAQ (reference sequence). The CDR3 is 15 residues long. Expressed TCRB transcripts were sequenced, since all the RNA that had been isolated was reverse transcribed. Method: immunoSEQ multiplex PCR; TCRdb's copy keeps in-frame clones and lacks some. The top ten hold roughly 0.37% of the sample, which has over 20,000 clones, under 75% seen once. One heparinised draw, averaging about 0.11 L, was taken per donor. Sorting of CD4+ naive, central memory, regulatory and stem cell-like memory cells was performed via CD45RO/CCR7/CD25/CD127/CD95/CD27. The purity of all sorted populations exceeded 98%.

Sequenced: stem cell memory CD4+ T cells from blood. The receptor's source is a man aged 18 to 35 with type 1 diabetes. The chain uses TRBV7-9 and TRBJ2-1; 10 nucleotides line up with TRBD2. The CDR3 nucleotides are TGTGCCAGCAGCTTAGCTCTAGCGGGAGTGGATGAGCAGTTCTTC. Its protein is CASSLALAGVDEQFF.